The clone carrying this T cell receptor (beta chain) was detected a few times. Its antigen is currently unknown. The data were obtained in a study of human T cells and chemical hapten exposure. Looking at the study overall: TCR yields differed between samples (mainly from small differences in pooled library volume).

Time point indicated: healthy volunteer bleed at 6 weeks. The authors extracted total RNA from unfractionated whole blood. Germline V gene lookup returns CDR1 SGHRS and CDR2 YFSETQ. V lost 2 bases to trimming and J lost 6 bases, with 26 bases between them. The CDR3 sequence is 18 residues long. As handled by the study authors: Sample TCR counts, which ranged from roughly 23,224 to 750,000, had a median of approximately 96,000. A single record per CDR3 protein comes from TCRdb applying MiXCR to the RACE reads. It is TCRdb's table, rather than the study itself, that gives the V and J calls and clone size. The sample comprises fewer than 100,000 distinct CDR3 sequences, over 6.5% of which are singletons, and approximately 1.5% rests with the top ten. Overall study findings and caveats: The number of TCRs above 1 in 1000 frequency did not change after DPC sensitization.

Sequenced material: whole blood. The clonotype was recovered from a female donor in good health. Some clones in this sample may be carry-over from other donors' samples. The V gene is TRBV5-1, the J gene TRBJ1-1; the D gene is possibly TRBD1 (5 bases). CDR3 sequence (DNA): TGCGCCAGCAGCTTCCACAGGTCAAAGTGGGCAACTTCCGCTGAAGCTTTCTTT. Translation: CASSFHRSKWATSAEAFF.